Shown below are 6 T cell receptor beta chains from a single sample sequenced in a study of shared T cell receptors in the human thymus (dated by TCRdb to 2020 to 2023). The library was obtained by the immunoSEQ multiplex PCR assay. TCRdb took over this immuneACCESS table, retaining in-frame rearrangements with V and J assigned. Such tables are incomplete; in checked studies, under half of the missing clones stem from an unresolved V gene, and the remainder is unexplained. The sample table shows approximately 490,000 clones, and around three quarters are seen once. The ten most abundant clones make up approximately 0.013% of the sample. Separately, the same data were catalogued under a study of human thymus T cells.

The sequencing sample was made of thymocytes. These receptor sequences come from a boy less than two years old with a congenital heart defect. Donor details come from another sample of the same person, matched by shared clones.

This clone was counted a few times. This sequence joins TRBV28 and TRBJ2-7; the D gene is possibly TRBD2 (5 bases). Germline V gives CDR1 MDHEN, CDR2 SYDVKM. The CDR3 has 12 amino acids. The V end lost 8 bases, the J end lost 2 bases, and 10 bases lay between the germline ends. The CDR3 sequence: CASSAAAYEQYF. CDR3 nucleotides: TGTGCCAGCTCGGCAGCGGCCTACGAGCAGTACTTC.

This chain links TRBV20-1 with TRBJ2-7, with D tentatively TRBD2 (5 bases). This CDR3 has 11 amino acids. Trimming removed 6 bases from V and 5 bases from J, with 11 bases in between. Germline V gives CDR1 DFQATT, CDR2 SNEGSKA (reference sequence). CDR3 in DNA: TGCAGTGCCGGGGTCCGGGACGAGCAGTACTTC. It translates to CSAGVRDEQYF.

The chain links TRBV5-1 to TRBJ2-1; D might be TRBD2 (6 bases). V lost 1 base to trimming and J lost 1 base, with 15 bases between them. Germline CDR1 SGHRS, CDR2 YFSETQ. The CDR3 extends over 17 amino acids. The CDR3: CASSLKNGSESYNEQFF. CDR3 nucleotide sequence: TGCGCCAGCAGCTTGAAGAACGGGAGTGAGTCCTACAATGAGCAGTTCTTC.

The V gene is TRBV10-3, the J gene TRBJ2-7; 7 nucleotides line up with TRBD1. The length of the CDR3 is 15 residues. From germline, CDR1 is ENHRY and CDR2 SYGVKD. V trimming: 5 bases; J trimming: 2 bases; junction bases outside the gene matches: 9. The CDR3 loop is CAISKTGTRTYEQYF. Here the CDR3 DNA reads TGTGCCATCAGTAAGACAGGGACAAGGACCTACGAGCAGTACTTC.

The J gene is TRBJ1-2, the V gene TRBV10-3; the D gene is possibly TRBD1 (5 bases). There are 14 residues in the CDR3. CDR1 is ENHRY and CDR2 is SYGVKD in the germline V gene. V lost 5 bases to trimming and J lost 1 base, with 11 bases between them. As DNA, the CDR3 is TGTGCCATCAGTCGGGACTCCCGTAACTATGGCTACACCTTC. It codes for CAISRDSRNYGYTF.

This chain links TRBV27 with TRBJ1-5, with a weak D call TRBD1 (5 bases). Deletions cut 6 bases from V and 5 bases from J, with 11 bases between. Germline lookup yields CDR1 MNHEY and CDR2 SMNVEV (reference sequence). CDR3 length: 13 residues. CDR3: CASRLTVHQPQHF. As DNA, the CDR3 is TGTGCCAGCAGATTGACAGTTCATCAGCCCCAGCATTTT.